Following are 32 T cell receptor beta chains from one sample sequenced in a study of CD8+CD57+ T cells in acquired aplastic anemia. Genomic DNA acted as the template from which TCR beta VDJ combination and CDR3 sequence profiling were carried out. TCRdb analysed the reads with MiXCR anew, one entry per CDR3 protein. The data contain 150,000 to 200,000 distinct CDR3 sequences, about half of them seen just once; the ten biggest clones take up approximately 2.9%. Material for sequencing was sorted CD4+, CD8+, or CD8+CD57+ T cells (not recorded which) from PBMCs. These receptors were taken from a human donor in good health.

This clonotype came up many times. This CDR3 is CASSLARGYQETQYF. In DNA, the CDR3 is TGTGCCAGCAGCTTAGCGCGTGGTTACCAAGAGACCCAGTACTTC. V usage is TRBV7-2 and J usage is TRBJ2-5; D ambiguous. This CDR3 comprises 15 residues. CDR1 and CDR2 from the germline V gene are SGHTA and FQGNSA. V dropped 0 bases and J dropped 0 bases, with 8 bases sitting between them.

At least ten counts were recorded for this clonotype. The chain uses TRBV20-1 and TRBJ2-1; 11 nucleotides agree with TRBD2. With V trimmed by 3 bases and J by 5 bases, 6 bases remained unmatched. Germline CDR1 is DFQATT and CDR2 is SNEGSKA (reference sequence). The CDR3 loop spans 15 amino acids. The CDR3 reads CSASALAGDHNEQFF. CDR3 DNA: TGCAGTGCTAGTGCACTAGCGGGAGATCACAATGAGCAGTTCTTC.

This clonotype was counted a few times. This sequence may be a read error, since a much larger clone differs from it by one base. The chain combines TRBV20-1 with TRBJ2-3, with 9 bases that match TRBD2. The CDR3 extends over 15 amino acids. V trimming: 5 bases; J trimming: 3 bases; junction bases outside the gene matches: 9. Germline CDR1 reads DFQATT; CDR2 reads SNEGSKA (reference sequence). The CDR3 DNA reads TGCAGTGCTGGTAATCCTAGCGGGAAAACAGATACGCAGTATTTT. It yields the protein CSAGNPSGKTDTQYF.

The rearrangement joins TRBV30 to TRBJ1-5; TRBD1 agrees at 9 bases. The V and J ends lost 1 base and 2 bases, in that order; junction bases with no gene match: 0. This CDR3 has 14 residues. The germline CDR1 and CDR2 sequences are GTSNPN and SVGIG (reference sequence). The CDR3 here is CAWSGTGGNQPQHF. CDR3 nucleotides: TGTGCCTGGAGTGGGACAGGGGGCAATCAGCCCCAGCATTTT.

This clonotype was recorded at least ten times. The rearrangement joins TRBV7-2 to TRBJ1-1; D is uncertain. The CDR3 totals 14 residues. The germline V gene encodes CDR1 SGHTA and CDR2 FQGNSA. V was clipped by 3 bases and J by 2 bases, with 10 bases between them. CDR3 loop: CASSFEMYNTEAFF. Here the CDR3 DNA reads TGTGCCAGCAGCTTCGAGATGTATAACACTGAAGCTTTCTTT.

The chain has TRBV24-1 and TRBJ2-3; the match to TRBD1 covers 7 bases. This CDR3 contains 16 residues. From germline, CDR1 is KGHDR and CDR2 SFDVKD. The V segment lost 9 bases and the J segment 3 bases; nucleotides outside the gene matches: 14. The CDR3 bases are TGTGCCACCGCGGCAGGGGGAGAGGTTGGTACAGATACGCAGTATTTT. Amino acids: CATAAGGEVGTDTQYF.

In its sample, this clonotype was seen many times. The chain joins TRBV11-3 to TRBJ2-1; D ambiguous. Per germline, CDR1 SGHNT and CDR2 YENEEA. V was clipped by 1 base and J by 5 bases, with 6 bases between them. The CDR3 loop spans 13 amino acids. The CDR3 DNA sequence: TGTGCCAGCAGCTTAGGATGGGACAATGAGCAGTTCTTC. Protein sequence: CASSLGWDNEQFF.

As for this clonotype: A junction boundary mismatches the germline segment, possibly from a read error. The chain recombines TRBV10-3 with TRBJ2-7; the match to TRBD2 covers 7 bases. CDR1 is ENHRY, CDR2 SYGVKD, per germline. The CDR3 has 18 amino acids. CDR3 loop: CAISESSLGGSSRYEPYF. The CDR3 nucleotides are TGTGCCATCAGCGAATCGTCATTGGGAGGGAGTTCCCGGTACGAGCCGTACTTC.

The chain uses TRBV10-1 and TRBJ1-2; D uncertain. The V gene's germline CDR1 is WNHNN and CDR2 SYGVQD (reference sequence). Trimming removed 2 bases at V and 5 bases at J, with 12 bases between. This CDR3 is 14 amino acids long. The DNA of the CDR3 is TGCGCCAGCAGTGAGCGAGATCTCGGTTATGGCTACACCTTC. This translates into CASSERDLGYGYTF.

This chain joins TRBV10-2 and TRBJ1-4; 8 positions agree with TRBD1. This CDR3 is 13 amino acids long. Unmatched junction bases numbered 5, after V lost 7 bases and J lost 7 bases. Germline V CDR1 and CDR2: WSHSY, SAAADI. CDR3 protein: CASKDRAFEKLFF. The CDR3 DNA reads TGCGCCAGCAAGGACAGGGCATTTGAAAAACTGTTTTTT.

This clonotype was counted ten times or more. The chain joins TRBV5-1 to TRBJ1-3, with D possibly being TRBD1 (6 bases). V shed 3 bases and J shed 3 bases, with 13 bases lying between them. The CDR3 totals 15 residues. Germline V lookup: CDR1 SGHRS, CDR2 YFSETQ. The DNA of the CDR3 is TGCGCCAGCAGCTCGGGACAAAGTAGTGGAAACACCATATATTTT. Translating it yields CASSSGQSSGNTIYF.

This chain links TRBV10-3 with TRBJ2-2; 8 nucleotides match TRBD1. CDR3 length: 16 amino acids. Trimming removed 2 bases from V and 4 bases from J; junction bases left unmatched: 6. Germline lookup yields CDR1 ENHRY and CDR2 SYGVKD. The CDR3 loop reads CAISEGAGGGTGELFF. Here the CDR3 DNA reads TGTGCCATCAGTGAGGGGGCAGGGGGCGGCACCGGGGAGCTGTTTTTT.

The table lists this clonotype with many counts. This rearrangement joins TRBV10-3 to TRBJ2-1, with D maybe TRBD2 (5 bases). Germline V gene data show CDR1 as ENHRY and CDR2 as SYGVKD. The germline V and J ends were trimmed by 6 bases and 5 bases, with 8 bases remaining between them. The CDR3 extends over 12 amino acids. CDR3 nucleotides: TGTGCCATCAGCGGACTCGACAATGAGCAGTTCTTC. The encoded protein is CAISGLDNEQFF.

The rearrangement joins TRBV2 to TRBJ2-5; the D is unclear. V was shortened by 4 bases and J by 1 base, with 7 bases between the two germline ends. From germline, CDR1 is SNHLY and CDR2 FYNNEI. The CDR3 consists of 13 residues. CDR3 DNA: TGTGCCAGCAGTGGGCAGTCCCAAGAGACCCAGTACTTC. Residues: CASSGQSQETQYF. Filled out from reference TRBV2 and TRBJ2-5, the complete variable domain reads EPEVTQTPSHQVTQMGQEVILRCVPISNHLYFYWYRQILGQKVEFLVSFYNNEISEKSEIFDDQFSVERPDGSNFTLKIRSTKLEDSAMYFCASSGQSQETQYFGPGTRLLVL.

CDR3 residues: CASSPGGLAGINEQYF. CDR3 DNA: TGTGCCAGCAGCCCCGGGGGACTAGCGGGGATAAACGAGCAGTACTTC. The rearrangement joins TRBV7-3 to TRBJ2-7, with 13 nucleotides matching TRBD2. Germline trimming cut 5 bases from V and 5 bases from J; bases unmatched to any gene: 9. Germline CDR1 is SGHTA and CDR2 is FQGTGA. The CDR3 loop spans 16 amino acids. Supplemented by reference TRBV7-3 and TRBJ2-7, the full variable domain reads GAGVSQTPSNKVTEKGKYVELRCDPISGHTALYWYRQSLGQGPEFLIYFQGTGAADDSGLPNDRFFAVRPEGSVSTLKIQRTERGDSAVYLCASSPGGLAGINEQYFGPGTRLTVT.

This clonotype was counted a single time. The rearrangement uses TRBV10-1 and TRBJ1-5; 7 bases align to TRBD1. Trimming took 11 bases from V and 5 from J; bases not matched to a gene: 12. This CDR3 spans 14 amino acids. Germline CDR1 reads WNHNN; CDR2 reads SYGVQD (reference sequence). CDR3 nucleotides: TGCGCCCGGGAACGGGACAGCTCCTATCAGCCCCAGCATTTT. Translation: CARERDSSYQPQHF.

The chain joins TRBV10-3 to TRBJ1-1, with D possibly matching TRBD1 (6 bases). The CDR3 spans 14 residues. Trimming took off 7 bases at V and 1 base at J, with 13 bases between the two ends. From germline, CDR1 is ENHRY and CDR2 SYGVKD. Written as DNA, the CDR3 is TGTGCCATCACACAAAAAGGGGGGAACACTGAAGCTTTCTTT. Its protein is CAITQKGGNTEAFF.

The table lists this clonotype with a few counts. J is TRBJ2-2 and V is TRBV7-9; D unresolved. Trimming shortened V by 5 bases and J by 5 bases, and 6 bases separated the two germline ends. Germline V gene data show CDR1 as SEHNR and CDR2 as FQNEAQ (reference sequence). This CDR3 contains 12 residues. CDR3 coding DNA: TGTGCCAGCAGCCTTGAGACCGGGGAGCTGTTTTTT. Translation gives CASSLETGELFF.

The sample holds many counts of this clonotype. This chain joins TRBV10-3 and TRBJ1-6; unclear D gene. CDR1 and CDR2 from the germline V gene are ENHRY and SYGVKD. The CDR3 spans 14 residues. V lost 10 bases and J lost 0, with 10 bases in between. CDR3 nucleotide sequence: TGTGCCACCACCGGGAGCTCCTATAATTCACCCCTCCACTTT. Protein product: CATTGSSYNSPLHF.

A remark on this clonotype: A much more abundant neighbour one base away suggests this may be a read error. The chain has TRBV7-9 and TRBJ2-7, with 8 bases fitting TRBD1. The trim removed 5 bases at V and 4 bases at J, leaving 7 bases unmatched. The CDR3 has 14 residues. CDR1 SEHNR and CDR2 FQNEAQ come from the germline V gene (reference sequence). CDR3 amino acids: CASSADRGRYEQYF. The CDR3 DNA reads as TGTGCCAGCAGCGCCGACAGGGGCCGGTACGAGCAGTACTTC.

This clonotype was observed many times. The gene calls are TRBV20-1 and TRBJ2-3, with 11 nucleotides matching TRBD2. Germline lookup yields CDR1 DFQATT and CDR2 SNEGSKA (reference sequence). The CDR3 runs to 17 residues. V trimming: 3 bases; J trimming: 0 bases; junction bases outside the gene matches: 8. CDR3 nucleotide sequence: TGCAGTGCTAGGGGGGAAGGGACTAGCGGCAGCACAGATACGCAGTATTTT. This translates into CSARGEGTSGSTDTQYF.

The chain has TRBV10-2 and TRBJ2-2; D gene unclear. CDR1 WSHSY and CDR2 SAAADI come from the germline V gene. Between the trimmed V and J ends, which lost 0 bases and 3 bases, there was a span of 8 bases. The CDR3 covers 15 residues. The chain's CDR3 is CASSESSLYTGELFF. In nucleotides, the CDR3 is TGCGCCAGCAGTGAGTCATCCCTGTACACCGGGGAGCTGTTTTTT.

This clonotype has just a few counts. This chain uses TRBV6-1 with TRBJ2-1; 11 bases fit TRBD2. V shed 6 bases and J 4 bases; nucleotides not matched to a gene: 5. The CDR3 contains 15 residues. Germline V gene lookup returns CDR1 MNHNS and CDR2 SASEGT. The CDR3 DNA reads TGTGCCAGCAGCGAGAGACTAGCGGGATACAATGAGCAGTTCTTC. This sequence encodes CASSERLAGYNEQFF.

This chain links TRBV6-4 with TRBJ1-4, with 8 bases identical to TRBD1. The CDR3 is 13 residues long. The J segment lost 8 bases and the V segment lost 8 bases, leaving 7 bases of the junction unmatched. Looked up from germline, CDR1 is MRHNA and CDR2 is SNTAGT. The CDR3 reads CASGTGPYEKLFF. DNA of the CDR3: TGTGCCAGCGGGACAGGCCCTTACGAAAAACTGTTTTTT.

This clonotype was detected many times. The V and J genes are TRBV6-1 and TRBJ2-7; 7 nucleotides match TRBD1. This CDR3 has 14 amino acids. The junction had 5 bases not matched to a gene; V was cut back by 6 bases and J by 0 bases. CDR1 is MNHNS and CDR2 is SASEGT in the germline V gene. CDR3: CASRPTGSSYEQYF. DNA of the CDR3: TGTGCCAGCAGACCGACAGGGAGCTCCTACGAGCAGTACTTC.

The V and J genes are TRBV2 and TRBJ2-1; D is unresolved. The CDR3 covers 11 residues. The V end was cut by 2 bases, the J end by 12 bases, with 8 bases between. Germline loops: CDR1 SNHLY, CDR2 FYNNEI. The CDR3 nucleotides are TGTGCCAGCAGTGAAATGGTAGGGCAGTTCTTC. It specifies CASSEMVGQFF. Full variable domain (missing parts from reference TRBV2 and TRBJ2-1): EPEVTQTPSHQVTQMGQEVILRCVPISNHLYFYWYRQILGQKVEFLVSFYNNEISEKSEIFDDQFSVERPDGSNFTLKIRSTKLEDSAMYFCASSEMVGQFFGPGTRLTVL.

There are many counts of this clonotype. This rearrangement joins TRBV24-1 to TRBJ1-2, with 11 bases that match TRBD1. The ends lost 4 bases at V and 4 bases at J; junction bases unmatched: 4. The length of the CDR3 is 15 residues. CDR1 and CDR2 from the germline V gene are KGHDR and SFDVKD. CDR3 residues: CATSESGTGGYGYTF. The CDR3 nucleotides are TGTGCCACCAGTGAATCCGGGACAGGGGGCTATGGCTACACCTTC.

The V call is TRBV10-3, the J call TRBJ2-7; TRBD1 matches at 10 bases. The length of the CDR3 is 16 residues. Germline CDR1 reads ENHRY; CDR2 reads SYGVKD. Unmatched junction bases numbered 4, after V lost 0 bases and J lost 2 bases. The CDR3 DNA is TGTGCCATCAGTGAGTCGAGGGGGACAGGGGCCTACGAGCAGTACTTC. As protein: CAISESRGTGAYEQYF.

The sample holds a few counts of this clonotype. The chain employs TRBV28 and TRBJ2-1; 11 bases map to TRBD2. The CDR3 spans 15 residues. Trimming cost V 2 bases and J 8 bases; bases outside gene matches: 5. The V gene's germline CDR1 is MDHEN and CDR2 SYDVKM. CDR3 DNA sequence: TGTGCCAGCAGTTTAGCAACTAGCGGGAGTTATGAGCAGTTCTTC. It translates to CASSLATSGSYEQFF.

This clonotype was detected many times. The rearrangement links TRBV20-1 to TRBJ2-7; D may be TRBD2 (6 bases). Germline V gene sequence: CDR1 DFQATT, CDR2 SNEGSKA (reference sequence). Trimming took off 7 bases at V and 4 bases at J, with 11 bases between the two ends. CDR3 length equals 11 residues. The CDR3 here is CSVSGEYEQYF. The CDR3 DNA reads TGCAGTGTCTCGGGGGAGTACGAGCAGTACTTC.

CDR3 protein: CATSERTSGRDEQFF. The CDR3 DNA reads as TGTGCCACCAGTGAGCGGACTAGCGGGCGGGATGAGCAGTTCTTC. The chain is built from TRBV24-1 and TRBJ2-1, with 11 bases fitting TRBD2. Trimming at V came to 4 bases and at J to 8 bases, leaving 6 bases not matched to a gene. The V gene's germline CDR1 is KGHDR and CDR2 SFDVKD. CDR3 length: 15 residues.

The CDR3 DNA reads TGCGCCAGCAGCTTGGGACTAGCGGGAGGTCACGAGCAGTACTTC. It yields the protein CASSLGLAGGHEQYF. This chain links TRBV5-1 with TRBJ2-7; 13 bases are shared with TRBD2. V gave up 0 bases and J gave up 5 bases; unmatched junction bases: 2. This CDR3 region has 15 residues. The germline V gene has CDR1 SGHRS and CDR2 YFSETQ.